Shown below are 14 T cell receptor beta chains from a single sample sequenced in a study of CD8+ T cells in alopecia areata (dated by TCRdb to 2017 to 2018). Read against the paper, the sample's time point label means: baseline before oral tofacitinib. Library construction relied on the immunoSEQ multiplex PCR assay. RNA was extracted from all samples and reverse transcribed into cDNA, which served as template for TCR sequencing. As stored in TCRdb, this immuneACCESS dataset retains in-frame rearrangements with V and J assigned. A fraction of the clones does not appear; measured against another copy, unresolved V genes explain less than half of the discrepancy, and the remainder lacks a known reason. The sample profile shows 55,000 to 70,000 clones; about 45% of them were found once. About 18% of the sample is in the top ten clones. Sequencing used CD8+ T cells sorted from blood, obtained at week 0. Source of these receptors: a human donor with alopecia areata.

This clone was detected only a few times. The gene calls are TRBV29-1 and TRBJ2-1; 11 bases align to TRBD1. CDR1 is SQVTM and CDR2 is ANQGSEA in the germline V gene. CDR3 size: 16 residues. Unmatched junction bases numbered 13, after V lost 4 bases and J lost 8 bases. The CDR3 here is CSVVGGTGGYSHEQFF. The CDR3 coding sequence is TGCAGCGTTGTAGGGGGGACAGGGGGATACTCGCATGAGCAGTTCTTC.

This clone was seen at least ten times. This chain connects TRBV7-8 to TRBJ1-4; TRBD1 is a possible D gene (5 bases). With 5 bases removed from V and 6 bases from J, the gap between germline ends came to 13 bases. The CDR3 has 14 residues. CDR1 SGHVS and CDR2 FQNEAQ come from the germline V gene. The CDR3 spells CASSLDWGDEKLFF. The DNA of the CDR3 is TGTGCCAGCAGCCTGGACTGGGGGGATGAAAAACTGTTTTTT.

The chain links TRBV30 to TRBJ2-1; D may match TRBD1 or TRBD2 (5 bases each). From germline, CDR1 is GTSNPN and CDR2 SVGIG (reference sequence). V lost 0 bases and J lost 5, with 8 bases in between. This CDR3 has 13 amino acids. The CDR3 is CAWSVWGNNEQFF. The DNA for the CDR3 is TGTGCCTGGAGTGTTTGGGGGAACAATGAGCAGTTCTTC.

This clone appeared a few times. The genes are TRBV23-1 and TRBJ2-6, with 8 bases aligning to TRBD2. TRBV23-1 is given ORF status, its function remaining uncertain. V shed 7 bases, J shed 0 bases, and the junction held 11 bases outside the gene matches. CDR3 size: 18 residues. Here the CDR3 DNA reads TGCGCCAGCACCACTATCACTAGCGGAGACTCTGGGGCCAACGTCCTGACTTTC. Its translation: CASTTITSGDSGANVLTF.

This sequence joins TRBV9 and TRBJ2-1; TRBD1 agrees at 10 bases. Trimming at V came to 1 base and at J to 4 bases, leaving 5 bases not matched to a gene. Germline V lookup: CDR1 SGDLS, CDR2 YYNGEE. The CDR3 runs 16 residues. The CDR3 loop is CASSVIRDRGYNEQFF. DNA of the CDR3: TGTGCCAGCAGCGTAATAAGGGACAGGGGTTACAATGAGCAGTTCTTC.

The chain uses TRBV29-1 and TRBJ2-7; a weak D match, TRBD1 (6 bases). Trimming pared 4 bases from V and 6 bases from J, leaving 13 bases between. The CDR3 runs 12 residues. Germline V gene lookup returns CDR1 SQVTM and CDR2 ANQGSEA. This CDR3 reads CSVAGVWGEQYF. CDR3 bases: TGCAGCGTTGCAGGGGTTTGGGGCGAGCAGTACTTC.

The chain is built from TRBV6-6 and TRBJ2-7; D unresolved. V was pared by 4 bases and J by 6 bases, with 10 bases between. The CDR3 has 12 amino acids. The germline V gene has CDR1 MNHNY and CDR2 SVGAGI (reference sequence). CDR3 DNA sequence: TGTGCCAGCAGTTTTGGTGAGACCGAGCAGTACTTC. Its translation is CASSFGETEQYF.

This clone has just a few counts. The CDR3 loop reads CASSPHTDTQYF. The CDR3 coding sequence is TGTGCCAGCAGTCCACACACAGATACGCAGTATTTT. The rearrangement links TRBV27 to TRBJ2-3; D uncertain. V shed 5 bases and J shed 2 bases, with 5 bases lying between them. This CDR3 has 12 residues. Germline V CDR1 and CDR2: MNHEY, SMNVEV (reference sequence).

The chain combines TRBV7-9 with TRBJ2-1, with 8 bases fitting TRBD2. Germline lookup yields CDR1 SEHNR and CDR2 FQNEAQ (reference sequence). The ends lost 6 bases at V and 9 bases at J; junction bases unmatched: 13. The CDR3 consists of 15 residues. CDR3 in DNA: TGTGCCAGCAGGGGCGGGGCGGGAGGCTCCTTTGAGCAGTTCTTC. Its protein is CASRGGAGGSFEQFF.

This clone was seen a few times. V usage is TRBV9 and J usage is TRBJ2-1; 12 positions match TRBD2. In germline, CDR1 is SGDLS, CDR2 YYNGEE. Trimming took 3 bases from V and 6 from J; bases not matched to a gene: 19. This CDR3 has 20 residues. As DNA, the CDR3 is TGTGCCAGCAGCGATGGGGGACTAGCGGGCCAGTACCGGATTAGCAATGAGCAGTTCTTC. As protein: CASSDGGLAGQYRISNEQFF.

This clone was recorded a few times. This chain uses TRBV23-1 with TRBJ1-1, with D possibly matching TRBD1 (6 bases). TRBV23-1 is designated an ORF whose function remains uncertain. The CDR3 spans 19 residues. The germline V and J ends were trimmed by 2 bases and 3 bases, with 25 bases remaining between them. CDR3 nucleotides: TGCGCCAGCAGTCAAACTCCCGGGGGCTATTATTTCGGAGACACTGAAGCTTTCTTT. It codes for CASSQTPGGYYFGDTEAFF.

The J gene is TRBJ2-7, the V gene TRBV5-5; TRBD2 matches at 9 bases. The junction had 8 bases not matched to a gene; V was cut back by 5 bases and J by 2 bases. Germline V gene lookup returns CDR1 SGHKS and CDR2 YYEKEE (reference sequence). The CDR3 length is 15 residues. The CDR3 spells CASSFRLAEAYEQYF. CDR3 bases: TGTGCCAGCAGTTTTCGACTAGCGGAGGCCTACGAGCAGTACTTC.

The genes are TRBV25-1 and TRBJ1-1; D gene ambiguous. The CDR3 loop spans 14 amino acids. V was clipped by 5 bases and J by 3 bases, with 13 bases between them. Germline CDR1 reads MGHDK; CDR2 reads SYGVNS. CDR3 DNA: TGTGCCAGCAGTACCGCTGGACCATACACTGAAGCTTTCTTT. It is translated as CASSTAGPYTEAFF.

In this sample, this clone turned up many times. At one boundary the junction diverges from the germline segment, which might be a read error. The V call is TRBV7-7, the J call TRBJ2-5, with D tentatively TRBD2 (6 bases). The germline V gene has CDR1 SSHAT and CDR2 FNYEAQ (reference sequence). The CDR3 extends over 13 amino acids. This chain's CDR3 is CASSLAVQETQYF. In DNA form, the CDR3 reads TGTGCTAGCAGCTTAGCGGTTCAAGAGACCCAGTACTTC. Full variable domain (remainder filled in from reference TRBV7-7 and TRBJ2-5): GAGVSQSPRYKVTKRGQDVTLRCDPISSHATLYWYQQALGQGPEFLTYFNYEAQPDKSGLPSDRFSAERPEGSISTLTIQRTEQRDSAMYRCASSLAVQETQYFGPGTRLLVL.